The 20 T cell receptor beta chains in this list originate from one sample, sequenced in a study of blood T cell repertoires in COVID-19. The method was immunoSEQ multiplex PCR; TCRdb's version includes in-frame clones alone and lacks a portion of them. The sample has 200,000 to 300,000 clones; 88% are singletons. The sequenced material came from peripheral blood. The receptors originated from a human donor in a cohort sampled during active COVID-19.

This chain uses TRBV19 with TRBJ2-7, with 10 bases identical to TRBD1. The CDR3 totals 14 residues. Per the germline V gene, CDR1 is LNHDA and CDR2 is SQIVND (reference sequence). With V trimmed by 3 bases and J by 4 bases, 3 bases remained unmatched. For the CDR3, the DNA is TGTGCCAGTAGTATCGGGACAGGGGTATACGAGCAGTACTTC. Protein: CASSIGTGVYEQYF.

CDR3 in amino acids: CASSRPRSVNEQFF. The CDR3 DNA reads TGTGCCAGCAGCCGTCCCCGTAGTGTCAATGAGCAGTTCTTC. The chain links TRBV2 to TRBJ2-1, with unresolved D. V was cut by 6 bases and J by 6 bases, with 15 bases left in between. CDR3 length: 14 residues. CDR1 SNHLY and CDR2 FYNNEI come from the germline V gene.

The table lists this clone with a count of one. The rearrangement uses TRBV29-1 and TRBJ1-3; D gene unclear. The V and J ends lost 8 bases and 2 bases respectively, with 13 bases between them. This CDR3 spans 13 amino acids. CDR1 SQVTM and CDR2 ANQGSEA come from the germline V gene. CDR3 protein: CSTLGGPGNTIYF. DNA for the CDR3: TGCAGCACCCTTGGTGGGCCTGGAAACACCATATATTTT.

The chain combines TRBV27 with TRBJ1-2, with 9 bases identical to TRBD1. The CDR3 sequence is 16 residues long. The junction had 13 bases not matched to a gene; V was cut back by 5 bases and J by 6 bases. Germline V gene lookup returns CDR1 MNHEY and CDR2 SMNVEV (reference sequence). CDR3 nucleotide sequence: TGTGCCAGCAGTCCCGTCCCCTCGACAGGGGGACATGGCTACACCTTC. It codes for CASSPVPSTGGHGYTF.

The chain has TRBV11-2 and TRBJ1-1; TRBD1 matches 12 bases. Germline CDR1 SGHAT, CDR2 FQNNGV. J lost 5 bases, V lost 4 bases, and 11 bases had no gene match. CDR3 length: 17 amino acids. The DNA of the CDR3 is TGTGCCAGCAGCTCGCTCCGGGACAGGGGGCGTGGTACTGAAGCTTTCTTT. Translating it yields CASSSLRDRGRGTEAFF.

Written as DNA, the CDR3 is TGTGCCAGCAGCTTAGTTTGGACAGGGGACGGCTACACCTTC. Its protein is CASSLVWTGDGYTF. The V and J genes are TRBV7-2 and TRBJ1-2; TRBD1 matches at 9 bases. J lost 8 bases, V lost 1 base, and 5 bases had no gene match. Germline-derived CDR1 and CDR2 are SGHTA and FQGNSA. The CDR3 contains 14 residues.

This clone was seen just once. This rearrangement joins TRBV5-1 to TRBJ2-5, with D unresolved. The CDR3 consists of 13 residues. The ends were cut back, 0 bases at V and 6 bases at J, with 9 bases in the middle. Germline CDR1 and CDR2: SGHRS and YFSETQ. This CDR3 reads CASSLASWQTQYF. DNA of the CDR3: TGCGCCAGCAGCTTGGCCTCGTGGCAGACCCAGTACTTC.

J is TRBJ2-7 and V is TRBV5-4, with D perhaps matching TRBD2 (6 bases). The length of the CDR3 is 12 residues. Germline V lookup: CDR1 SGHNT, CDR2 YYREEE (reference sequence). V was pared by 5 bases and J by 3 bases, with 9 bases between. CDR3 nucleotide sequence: TGTGCCAGCAGTCGGGACTTCTACGAGCAGTACTTC. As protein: CASSRDFYEQYF.

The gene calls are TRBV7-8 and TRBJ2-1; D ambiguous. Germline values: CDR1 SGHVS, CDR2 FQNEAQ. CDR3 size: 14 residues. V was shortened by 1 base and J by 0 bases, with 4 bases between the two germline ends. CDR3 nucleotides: TGTGCCAGCAGCTTAGTCAGCTCCTACAATGAGCAGTTCTTC. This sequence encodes CASSLVSSYNEQFF.

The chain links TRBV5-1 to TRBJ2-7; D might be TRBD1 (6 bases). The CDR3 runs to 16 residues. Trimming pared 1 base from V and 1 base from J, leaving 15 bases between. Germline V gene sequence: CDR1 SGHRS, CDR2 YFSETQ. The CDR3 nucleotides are TGCGCCAGCAGCTTGAACACAGGGAGTCCGTCCTACGAGCAGTACTTC. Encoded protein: CASSLNTGSPSYEQYF.

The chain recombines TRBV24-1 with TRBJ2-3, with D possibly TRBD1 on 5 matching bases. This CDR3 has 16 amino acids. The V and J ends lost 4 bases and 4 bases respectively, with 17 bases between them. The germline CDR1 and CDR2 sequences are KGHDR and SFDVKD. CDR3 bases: TGTGCCACCAGTGACCCCTGGACACGTCGGCCAGATACGCAGTATTTT. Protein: CATSDPWTRRPDTQYF.

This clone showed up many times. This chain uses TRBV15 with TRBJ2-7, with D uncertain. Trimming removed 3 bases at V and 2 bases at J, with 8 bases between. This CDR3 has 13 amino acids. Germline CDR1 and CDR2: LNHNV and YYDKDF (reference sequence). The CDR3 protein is CATSSGETYEQYF. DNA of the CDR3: TGTGCCACCAGCAGTGGAGAAACCTACGAGCAGTACTTC.

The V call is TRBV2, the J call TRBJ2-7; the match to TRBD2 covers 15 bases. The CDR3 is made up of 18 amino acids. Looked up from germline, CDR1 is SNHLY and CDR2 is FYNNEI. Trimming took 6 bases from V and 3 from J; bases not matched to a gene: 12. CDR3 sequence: CASRTGTSGRTRNYEQYF. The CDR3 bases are TGTGCCAGCAGGACCGGGACTAGCGGGAGGACGCGGAACTACGAGCAGTACTTC.

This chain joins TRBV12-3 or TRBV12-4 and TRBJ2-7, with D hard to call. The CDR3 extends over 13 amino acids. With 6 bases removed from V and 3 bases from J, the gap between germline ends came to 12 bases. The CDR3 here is CASSLFGFYEQYF. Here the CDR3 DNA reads TGTGCCAGCAGCCTATTCGGTTTCTACGAGCAGTACTTC.

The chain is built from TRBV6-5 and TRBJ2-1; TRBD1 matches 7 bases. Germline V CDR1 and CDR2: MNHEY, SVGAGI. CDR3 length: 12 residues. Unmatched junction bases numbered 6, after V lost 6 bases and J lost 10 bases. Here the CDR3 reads CASRRTGGEQFF. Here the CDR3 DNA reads TGTGCCAGCAGGAGGACAGGCGGCGAGCAGTTCTTC.

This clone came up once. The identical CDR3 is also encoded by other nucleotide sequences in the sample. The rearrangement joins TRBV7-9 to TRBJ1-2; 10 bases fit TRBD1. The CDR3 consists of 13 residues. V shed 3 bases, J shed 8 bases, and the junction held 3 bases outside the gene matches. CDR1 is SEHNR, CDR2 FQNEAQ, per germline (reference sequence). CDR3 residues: CASSLGTGEGYTF. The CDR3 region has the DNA TGTGCCAGCAGCTTGGGGACAGGGGAAGGCTACACCTTC.

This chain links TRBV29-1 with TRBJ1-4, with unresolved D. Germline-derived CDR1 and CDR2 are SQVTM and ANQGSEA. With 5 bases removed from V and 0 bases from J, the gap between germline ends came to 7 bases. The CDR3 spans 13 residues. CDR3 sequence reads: CSVSPTTNEKLFF. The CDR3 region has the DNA TGCAGCGTTAGCCCTACAACTAATGAAAAACTGTTTTTT.

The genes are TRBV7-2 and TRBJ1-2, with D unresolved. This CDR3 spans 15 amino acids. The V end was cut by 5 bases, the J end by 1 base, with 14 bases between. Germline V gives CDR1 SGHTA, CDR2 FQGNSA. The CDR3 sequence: CASSHDLPDNYGYTF. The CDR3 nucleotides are TGTGCCAGCAGCCACGACTTACCGGATAACTATGGCTACACCTTC.

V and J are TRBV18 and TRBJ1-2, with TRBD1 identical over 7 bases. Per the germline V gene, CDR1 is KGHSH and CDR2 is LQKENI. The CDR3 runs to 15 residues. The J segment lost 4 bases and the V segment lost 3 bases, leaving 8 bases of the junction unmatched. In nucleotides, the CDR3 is TGTGCCAGCTCACCCCCAGGGGGTACTATCTATGGCTACACCTTC. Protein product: CASSPPGGTIYGYTF.

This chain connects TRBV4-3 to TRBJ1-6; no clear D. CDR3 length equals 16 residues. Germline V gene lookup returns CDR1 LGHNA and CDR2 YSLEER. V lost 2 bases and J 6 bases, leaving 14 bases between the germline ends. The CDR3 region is CASSQSRHTANSPLHF. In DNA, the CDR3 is TGCGCCAGCAGCCAATCTCGACATACAGCTAATTCACCCCTCCACTTT.